A single T cell receptor beta chain is shown here with its context. This clone is medium-sized (0.01 to 0.1%). Which antigen it targets is not known. Within one base of it there is no much larger clone, and no base qualities were kept. The germline V gene (reference sequence) supplies CDR1 LNHDA and CDR2 SQIVND. V loses 5 bases at its end and J loses 4 bases; junction bases beyond the gene matches: 8. From cysteine to phenylalanine, the CDR3 is 15 amino acids long. The only DNA kept is the CDR3, 45 bases in frame from the first base. The immunoSEQ hsTCRB kit was used to amplify TCR beta CDR3 regions from genomic DNA. High-throughput TRB CDR3 sequencing was performed on an Illumina HiSeq system. Per the authors' processing: The immunoSEQ software was used to analyze sequencing reads, and nonproductive sequences containing premature stops or frame-shifts were excluded. Repertoire clonality was computed as one minus Shannon entropy normalized by log2 of the number of unique productive sequences. TCRdb stores this immuneACCESS table with in-frame sequences only. Part of the clones is absent; in the studies checked, under half of the shortfall reflects unresolved V genes, and no reason is known for the rest. The V and J calls and clone size were taken over from that table, and D and trimming were inferred from the DNA. The sample table lists about 98,000 clones, around 96% of them with a count of one. Approximately 3.1% of the sample goes to the ten largest clones.

The selected pancreatic ductal adenocarcinoma patients had received surgery without neoadjuvant therapy. Peripheral blood was collected in heparin tubes, and PBMCs were isolated by histopaque density gradient and cryopreserved in about 9.1% DMSO. Using the DNeasy Blood and Tissue Kit with Proteinase K and RNase treatment, genomic DNA was extracted from 7 PBMC and roughly nine flash-frozen tumor specimens. This entry is derived from a study of T cells in pancreatic ductal adenocarcinoma (dated by TCRdb to about 2017). Looking at the study overall: To learn about the adaptive T-cell response arising naturally, investigators profiled where tumor-infiltrating CD8+ T cells, together with suppressive cells, were located within resected pancreatic ductal adenocarcinoma, how abundant they were, and what qualities they showed.

What the work shows at the level of the full study, not this receptor alone: There was no significant difference in T-cell clonality between tumor and blood, where mean clonality was about 0.112 for tumors and roughly 0.068 for blood. Comparisons of clonality between tumor and blood may be biased toward lower diversity because tumors are enriched in CD45RO+ effector T cells rather than naive T cells. Because inoperable disease is present at presentation in most pancreatic cancer patients, the resected cohort was biased toward the minority with early-stage disease. Blood samples had more total productive templates and about 8-fold more unique clonotypes than tumor samples.

This receptor was taken from a human donor with pancreatic ductal adenocarcinoma. The rearrangement joined TRBV19 to TRBJ2-3; 8 bases in the junction line up with TRBD2. Input material: PBMCs. The CDR3 sequence is CASSVSSGSADTQYF. The nucleotides read TGTGCCAGTAGTGTGTCCAGCGGGAGCGCAGATACGCAGTATTTT.